This is a list of T cell receptor beta chains from one sample in a study of read filtering for tumor transcriptome and immune sequencing. TCRdb recomputed calls from the reads with MiXCR, one row per CDR3 protein. The sample contains 100,000 to 150,000 distinct CDR3 sequences, over 10% of which appear only once. Source material: a population of CD138-negative cells sorted from bone marrow. These receptors were taken from a donor aged 40 or older with multiple myeloma. Both conserved end residues are part of each CDR3.

j_gene	v_gene	CDR3aa
TRBJ2-6	TRBV9	CASSSKSSGANVLTF
TRBJ1-1	TRBV30	CAWSDRGTEAFF
TRBJ1-3	TRBV20-1	CSARSDSGNTIYF
TRBJ2-1	TRBV3-1	CASSQVGGRGRLSYNEQFF
TRBJ2-1	TRBV7-2	CASSLSGAPDNEQFF
TRBJ1-5	TRBV6-5	CASSTGEQPQHF
TRBJ2-3	TRBV7-3	CASSPQGADTQYF
TRBJ2-1	TRBV12-3/TRBV12-4	CASWGTVSYNEQFF
TRBJ2-3	TRBV10-3	CAISGQGDTDTQYF
TRBJ2-1	TRBV9	CASTVGTSGVNEQFF
TRBJ2-5	TRBV10-3	CAISADSEETQYF
TRBJ2-5	TRBV9	CASSVAHPETQYF
TRBJ1-1	TRBV24-1	CATSDSGGLGKAEAFF
TRBJ2-6	TRBV6-5	CASSPHWTGGRRSGANVLTF
TRBJ2-3	TRBV20-1	CSAKGTVGTDTQYF
TRBJ2-6	TRBV5-1	CASSLSSRAGGLSGANVLTF
TRBJ2-7	TRBV12-3/TRBV12-4	CASSGRKGWDEQYF
TRBJ2-3	TRBV7-3	CASSLTPTDTQYF
TRBJ2-1	TRBV6-2/TRBV6-3	CASSSSGDYNEQFF
TRBJ1-4	TRBV5-1	CASSRSGPEGEKLFF
TRBJ2-7	TRBV20-1	CSAGLAGIEQYF
TRBJ2-5	TRBV30	CAWSQGRETQYF
TRBJ2-2	TRBV20-1	CSARDAVSNTGELFF
TRBJ2-7	TRBV6-5	CASSYSKRDSYSYEQYF
TRBJ2-7	TRBV29-1	CSGLRDRGGEQYF
TRBJ2-5	TRBV5-1	CASSLSLGETQYF
TRBJ1-4	TRBV7-2	CASSLRQGSANEKLFF
TRBJ1-2	TRBV6-1	CATSKGDRGFGYTF
TRBJ1-6	TRBV30	CAWSTDYNSPLHF
TRBJ2-2	TRBV29-1	CRDATGELFF
TRBJ2-1	TRBV5-4	CASSLGTEGMDEQFF
TRBJ2-4	TRBV21-1	CAGSGRGGQIKNIQYF
TRBJ2-1	TRBV5-1	CASSPRTSGAPVNEQFF
TRBJ2-3	TRBV6-5	CASTDGGVRDTQYF
TRBJ2-2	TRBV30	CAWSEGHLTGELFF
TRBJ1-4	TRBV5-1	CASSLERGRNEKLFF
TRBJ2-1	TRBV29-1	CSVEGGENTGYNEQFF
TRBJ1-4	TRBV12-3/TRBV12-4	CASSLQRGGEKLFF
TRBJ2-2	TRBV9	CASSLEDRPPGELFF
TRBJ2-7	TRBV7-6	CASSPRSAGNGGYEQYF
TRBJ2-1	TRBV2	CASSPSLRGSGQFF
TRBJ2-1	TRBV4-1	CASSQVASGGAMSYNEQFF
TRBJ2-3	TRBV6-2/TRBV6-3	CASSFSGEGDTQYF
TRBJ1-5	TRBV29-1	CSVMELDNQPQHF
TRBJ1-1	TRBV11-2	CASSLVISRAFF
TRBJ2-3	TRBV18	CASSPPLAGGTDTQYF
TRBJ1-5	TRBV5-6	CASSPGAGANQPQHF
TRBJ2-1	TRBV11-3	CASSLDGGKSYNEQLF
TRBJ1-5	TRBV18	CASSAQGTQNQPQHF
TRBJ1-1	TRBV4-1	CASSQVQSSEAFF
TRBJ1-2	TRBV28	CASIPPTGDSRNGYTF
TRBJ1-1	TRBV20-1	CSARGTPETEAFF
TRBJ1-1	TRBV10-3	CAISESGQGTEAFF
TRBJ1-1	TRBV4-2	CASSQDRGRANTEAFF
TRBJ2-1	TRBV11-3	CASSSRQGAYNEQFF
TRBJ1-5	TRBV19	CASSIQGGNQPQHF
TRBJ1-2	TRBV2	CASSEDTNYGYTF